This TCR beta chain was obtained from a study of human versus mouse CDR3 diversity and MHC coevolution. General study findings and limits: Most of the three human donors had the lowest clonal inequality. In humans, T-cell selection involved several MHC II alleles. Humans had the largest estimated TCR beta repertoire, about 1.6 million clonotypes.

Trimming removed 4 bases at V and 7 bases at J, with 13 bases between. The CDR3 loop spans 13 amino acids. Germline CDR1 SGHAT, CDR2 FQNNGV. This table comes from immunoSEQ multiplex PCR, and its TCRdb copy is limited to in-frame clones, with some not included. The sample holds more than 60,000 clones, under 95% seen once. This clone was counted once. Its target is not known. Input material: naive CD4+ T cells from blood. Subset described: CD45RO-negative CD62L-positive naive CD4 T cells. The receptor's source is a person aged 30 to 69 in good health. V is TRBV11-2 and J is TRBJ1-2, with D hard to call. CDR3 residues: CASSSPGSGGYTF. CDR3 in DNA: TGTGCCAGCAGCTCGCCTGGATCGGGTGGCTACACCTTC.